Below, 2 T cell receptor beta chains from the same sample are listed, as sequenced in a study of control samples from healthy donors and cancer patients. Measured with immunoSEQ multiplex PCR; TCRdb has only the in-frame clones, and not every one. Counted here are around 110,000 clones, roughly nine tenths occurring once; the ten biggest clones make up 0.95% to 1.3%. Sequencing was performed on PBMCs. The source is a woman between 45 and 65 years old with colorectal cancer.

The genes are TRBV19 and TRBJ1-5; D unclear. With 7 bases removed from V and 3 bases from J, the gap between germline ends came to 19 bases. The CDR3 consists of 16 residues. Germline V gives CDR1 LNHDA, CDR2 SQIVND (reference sequence). The CDR3 region is CASKRATGGFNQPQHF. CDR3 nucleotides: TGTGCCAGTAAAAGAGCCACGGGAGGCTTCAATCAGCCCCAGCATTTT.

The V gene is TRBV28, the J gene TRBJ1-2; the D is unclear. Germline values: CDR1 MDHEN, CDR2 SYDVKM. This CDR3 contains 12 residues. Trimming took off 1 base at V and 9 bases at J, with 9 bases between the two ends. The CDR3 protein is CASSLSGYSYTF. CDR3 DNA sequence: TGTGCCAGCAGTTTATCTGGGTACAGCTACACCTTC.